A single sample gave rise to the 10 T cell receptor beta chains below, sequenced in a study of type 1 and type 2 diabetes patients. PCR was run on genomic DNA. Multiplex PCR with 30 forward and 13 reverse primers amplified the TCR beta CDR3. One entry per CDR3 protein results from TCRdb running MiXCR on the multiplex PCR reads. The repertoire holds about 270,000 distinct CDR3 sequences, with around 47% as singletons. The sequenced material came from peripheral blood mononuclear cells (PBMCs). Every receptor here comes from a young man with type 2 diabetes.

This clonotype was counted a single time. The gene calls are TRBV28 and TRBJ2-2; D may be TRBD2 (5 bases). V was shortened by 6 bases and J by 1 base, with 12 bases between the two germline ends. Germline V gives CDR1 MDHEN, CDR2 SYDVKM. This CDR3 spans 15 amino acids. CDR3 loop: CASRAISGNTGELFF. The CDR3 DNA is TGTGCCAGCAGAGCTATCAGCGGGAACACCGGGGAGCTGTTTTTT.

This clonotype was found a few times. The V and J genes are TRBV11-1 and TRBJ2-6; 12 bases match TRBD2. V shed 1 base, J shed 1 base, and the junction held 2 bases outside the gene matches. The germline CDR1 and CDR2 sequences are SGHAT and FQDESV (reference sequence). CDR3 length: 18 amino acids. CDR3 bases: TGTGCCAGCAGCTTAGGACTAGCGGGAGCTTCTGGGGCCAACGTCCTGACTTTC. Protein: CASSLGLAGASGANVLTF.

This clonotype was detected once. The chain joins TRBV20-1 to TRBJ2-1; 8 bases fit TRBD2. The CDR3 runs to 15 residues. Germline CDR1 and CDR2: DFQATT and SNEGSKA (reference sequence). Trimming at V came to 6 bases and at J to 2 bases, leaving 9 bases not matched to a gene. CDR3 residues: CSATTGREAYNEQFF. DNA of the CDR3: TGCAGTGCCACGACCGGGCGGGAGGCCTACAATGAGCAGTTCTTC.

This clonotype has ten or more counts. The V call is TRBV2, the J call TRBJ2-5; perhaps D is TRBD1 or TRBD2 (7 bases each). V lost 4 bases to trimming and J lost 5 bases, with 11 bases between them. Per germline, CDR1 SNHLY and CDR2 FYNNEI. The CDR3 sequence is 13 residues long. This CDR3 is CASSGQGGETQYF. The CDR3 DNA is TGTGCCAGCAGTGGACAGGGAGGGGAGACCCAGTACTTC.

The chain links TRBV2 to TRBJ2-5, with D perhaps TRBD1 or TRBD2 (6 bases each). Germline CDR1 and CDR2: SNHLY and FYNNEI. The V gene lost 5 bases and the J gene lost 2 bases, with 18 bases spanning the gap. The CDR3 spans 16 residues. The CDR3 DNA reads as TGTGCCAGCAGTTCCCCGGGGGCCCCTATTCAAGAGACCCAGTACTTC. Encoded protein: CASSSPGAPIQETQYF.

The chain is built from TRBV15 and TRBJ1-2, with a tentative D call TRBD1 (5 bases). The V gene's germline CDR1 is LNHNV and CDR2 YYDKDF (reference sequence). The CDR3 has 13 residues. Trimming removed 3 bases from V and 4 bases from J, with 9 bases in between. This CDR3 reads CATSSEGTYGYTF. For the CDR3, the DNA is TGTGCCACCAGCAGTGAGGGGACCTATGGCTACACCTTC.

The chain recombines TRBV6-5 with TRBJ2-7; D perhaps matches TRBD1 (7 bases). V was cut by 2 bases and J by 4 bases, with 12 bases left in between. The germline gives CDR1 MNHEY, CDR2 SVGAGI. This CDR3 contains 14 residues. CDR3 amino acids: CASSYRRGDYEQYF. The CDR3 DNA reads TGTGCCAGCAGTTACCGCAGGGGGGATTACGAGCAGTACTTC.

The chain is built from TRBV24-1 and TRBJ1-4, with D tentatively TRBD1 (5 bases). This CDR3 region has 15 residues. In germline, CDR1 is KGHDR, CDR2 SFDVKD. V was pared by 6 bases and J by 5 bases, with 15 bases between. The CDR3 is CATSPKDSTNEKLFF. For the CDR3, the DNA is TGTGCCACCAGTCCCAAAGACAGTACCAATGAAAAACTGTTTTTT.

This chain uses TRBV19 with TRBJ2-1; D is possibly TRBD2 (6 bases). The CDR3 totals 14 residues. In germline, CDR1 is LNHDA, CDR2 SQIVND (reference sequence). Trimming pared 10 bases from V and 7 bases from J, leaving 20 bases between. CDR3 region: CATRTPGLRNEQFF. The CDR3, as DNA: TGTGCCACCAGAACACCGGGACTCCGTAATGAGCAGTTCTTC.

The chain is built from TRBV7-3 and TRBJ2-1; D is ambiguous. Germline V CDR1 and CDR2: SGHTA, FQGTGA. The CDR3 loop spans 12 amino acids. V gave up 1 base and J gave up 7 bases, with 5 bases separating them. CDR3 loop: CASSLIQNEQFF. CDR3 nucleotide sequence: TGTGCCAGCAGCTTAATACAAAATGAGCAGTTCTTC.